These 10 T cell receptor beta chains were all obtained from the same sample, sequenced in a study of shared clonotypes between healthy human individuals. The table came from immunoSEQ multiplex PCR; TCRdb's copy has only in-frame clones and leaves some out. The top ten clones hold around 1.7% of a sample with about 710,000 clones, around 70% of them seen once. The sample taken for sequencing was memory CD4+ T cells sorted from blood. Regarding subset: CD45RA-negative fraction. Receptors originate from a woman in her 30s in good health.

The chain links TRBV19 to TRBJ2-2; possibly TRBD2 for D (6 bases). Germline values: CDR1 LNHDA, CDR2 SQIVND (reference sequence). The CDR3 spans 16 residues. V was pared by 5 bases and J by 4 bases, with 17 bases between. CDR3: CASSLIRGVGTGELFF. As DNA, the CDR3 is TGTGCCAGTAGTTTGATACGCGGGGTAGGCACCGGGGAGCTGTTTTTT.

J is TRBJ2-7 and V is TRBV28, with unresolved D. This CDR3 comprises 13 residues. Trimming took 11 bases from V and 1 from J, leaving 15 bases between them. Germline V gene sequence: CDR1 MDHEN, CDR2 SYDVKM. The CDR3 loop reads CAQTSSSSYEQYF. The DNA for the CDR3 is TGTGCCCAAACCTCCAGTTCGTCCTACGAGCAGTACTTC.

The J gene is TRBJ2-7, the V gene TRBV29-1; tentatively, D is TRBD1 or TRBD2 (6 bases each). Germline V gives CDR1 SQVTM, CDR2 ANQGSEA. V lost 7 bases and J lost 6, with 22 bases in between. This CDR3 is 14 amino acids long. The DNA for the CDR3 is TGCAGCGCTTCCCCCGGGGGCCCTTTCCTCGAGCAGTACTTC. The encoded protein is CSASPGGPFLEQYF.

V and J are TRBV27 and TRBJ2-7; D remains unclear. The CDR3 loop spans 12 amino acids. The V end was cut by 4 bases, the J end by 3 bases, with 7 bases between. Per the germline V gene, CDR1 is MNHEY and CDR2 is SMNVEV (reference sequence). In DNA, the CDR3 is TGTGCCAGCAGTTCTTTAAGCTACGAGCAGTACTTC. Its translation is CASSSLSYEQYF.

This clone was counted a single time. CDR3 in DNA: TGTGCCAGCGGAAGCCTCTTCGCGCAAGAGACCCAGTACTTC. Its translation is CASGSLFAQETQYF. V usage is TRBV2 and J usage is TRBJ2-5, with unresolved D. CDR1 and CDR2 from the germline V gene are SNHLY and FYNNEI. The CDR3 spans 14 residues. Trimming left V 8 bases short and J 2 bases short, with 15 bases between.

A remark on this clone: This CDR3 is also generated by other DNA sequences in the sample. V usage is TRBV5-1 and J usage is TRBJ1-3, with D unclear. Germline V gene lookup returns CDR1 SGHRS and CDR2 YFSETQ. This CDR3 is 13 amino acids long. V lost 2 bases to trimming and J lost 0 bases, with 3 bases between them. In DNA, the CDR3 is TGCGCCAGCAGCTTCGACTCTGGAAACACCATATATTTT. Protein: CASSFDSGNTIYF.

This chain uses TRBV5-1 with TRBJ2-1, with TRBD1 matching over 10 bases. CDR3 length: 17 amino acids. V gave up 3 bases and J gave up 8 bases; unmatched junction bases: 14. From germline, CDR1 is SGHRS and CDR2 YFSETQ. This CDR3 is CASSSPLDRGTDDEQFF. The CDR3 nucleotides read TGCGCCAGCAGCTCACCCTTGGACAGGGGGACAGACGATGAGCAGTTCTTC.

The V call is TRBV10-3, the J call TRBJ2-3; 9 bases are shared with TRBD2. V lost 2 bases and J lost 0; bases outside the gene matches: 6. The CDR3 is made up of 17 amino acids. Germline V gene data show CDR1 as ENHRY and CDR2 as SYGVKD. The chain's CDR3 is CAISERPSGTSTDTQYF. The CDR3 nucleotides are TGTGCCATCAGTGAGCGTCCTAGCGGGACTAGCACAGATACGCAGTATTTT.

The chain has TRBV5-1 and TRBJ2-7, with TRBD1 matching 10 bases. Looked up from germline, CDR1 is SGHRS and CDR2 is YFSETQ. This CDR3 region has 15 residues. Trimming at V came to 4 bases and at J to 2 bases, leaving 6 bases not matched to a gene. The CDR3 DNA reads as TGCGCCAGCAGCCTCCGGGACAGGGGAACCTACGAGCAGTACTTC. It is translated as CASSLRDRGTYEQYF.

The DNA of the CDR3 is TGTGCTGGGGCTAGCTTCATTTCGGGTGAGCAGTTCTTC. Translation gives CAGASFISGEQFF. The chain combines TRBV30 with TRBJ2-1; D might be TRBD1 or TRBD2, each matching 5 bases. Germline values: CDR1 GTSNPN, CDR2 SVGIG (reference sequence). This CDR3 is built from 13 residues.